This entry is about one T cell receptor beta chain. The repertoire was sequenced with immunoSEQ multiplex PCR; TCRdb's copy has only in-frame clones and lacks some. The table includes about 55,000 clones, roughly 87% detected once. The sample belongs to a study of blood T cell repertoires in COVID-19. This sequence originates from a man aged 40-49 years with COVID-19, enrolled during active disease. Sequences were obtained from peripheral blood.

The CDR3 is CASSKGDRFSYNEQFF. CDR3 DNA: TGTGCCAGCAGCAAGGGGGACAGGTTCTCCTACAATGAGCAGTTCTTC. The rearrangement joins TRBV21-1 to TRBJ2-1; the D segment call TRBD1 is taken from the table without a DNA check. TRBV21-1 represents a pseudogene. This CDR3 contains 16 residues.